This T cell receptor beta chain was sequenced during a study of cytomegalovirus exposure and HLA in healthy donors (dated by TCRdb to 2016 to 2017). Study-level background: In an earlier analysis of under 600 of the donors, about 260 Gb of sequence data and approximately 100 million unique TCR beta sequences from about 190 million T cells were reported. Approximately 300 gigabases of sequencing data and 70 million to 100 million unique TCR sequences made up an early release that covered several hundred HLA-typed donors. Of the 350 to 450 genotyped donors, 70% to 90% were placed in the genetic ancestry cluster associated with self-reported Caucasian donors. The study was designed to test whether signatures of past pathogen exposure could be identified by cataloging public T cell receptors. The study used immunosequencing to profile the T cell repertoires of 600 to 850 subjects and linked those repertoires to cytomegalovirus serostatus. Along with the roughly 610-subject first cohort, a separate validation cohort of over a hundred different subjects was used. High-throughput TCR immunosequencing, statistical association of individual TCRs with disease status, and machine learning were combined to predict cytomegalovirus infection status. A later analysis re-examined previously published TCR beta repertoires from 600 to 700 donors and added high-resolution HLA genotyping to investigate patterns of TCR occurrence. In the later analysis, no new phenotypic data were used to find candidate immune exposures; instead, reliance was placed on TCR beta sequences and their occurrence across donors. An earlier analysis of 587 of the donors used high-throughput TCR beta sequencing to judge whether each TCR beta V gene segment behaved as functional or pseudogenic. Donor age, sex, ethnicity and CMV serostatus were compiled together with the repertoire data. Genome-wide SNP genotypes for about 60% of the roughly 700 donors were used in a later genetic analysis, which treated that subset as a discovery cohort. Every repertoire in the discovery cohort had been generated on one and the same sequencing platform. Both class I and class II loci were covered by HLA typing, at four-digit resolution. The number of typed donors differed by locus: about 629-630 for A, B, C, DRB1 and DQB1; about 520 for DQA1; roughly 600 for DPA1; and around 470 for DPB1. Four or five DR-DQ haplotypes were handled as single units for association and clustering because linkage in the cohort was strong. On average, about 240,000 unique TCR beta nucleotide sequences were sequenced per donor among more than 350 genotyped donors of the cohort, with 15% to 20% of those sequences being non-productive. The research as a whole found: In this cohort, only TCR beta chains were sequenced, and detectable features were limited by the absence of alpha or paired-chain data. A further reported finding was that TCR beta sequences accurately predicted the HLA-A and HLA-B alleles for most subjects in the first cohort. According to the authors, the approach could potentially be generalized to other disease states and immunological phenotypes. V-gene and J-gene trimming of TCR beta chains was associated with a missense DCLRE1C variant in a later genetic analysis, and the association was replicated in an independent cohort. When HLA alleles, especially DR and DQ, strongly co-occurred, TCR associations were difficult to assign to individual alleles. Compared with the roughly 720-donor mean, donors in an Asian-associated ancestry cluster had fewer N-insertions in productive TCRs, according to a later genetic analysis. The study gave a list of some 150 TCR beta chains associated with cytomegalovirus. Across donors, most TCR sequences were observed very rarely, whereas some public TCRs were present in many individuals. A later analysis found that most CMV-associated TCR beta chains appeared HLA-restricted, with HLA associations seemingly driven largely by CMV exposure. The classifier was reported to diagnose cytomegalovirus status with high specificity and sensitivity in both the original and validation cohorts. In vitro tests confirmed that a few of the cytomegalovirus-associated TCR beta chains recognize cytomegalovirus antigens. A later analysis reported that several top co-occurrence clusters appeared linked to parvovirus B19, influenza, CMV and Epstein-Barr virus. The earlier analysis of some 540 of the donors excluded fewer than 20 rarely observed V segments, including chromosome 9 orphons, because counts were too low. In an earlier analysis of some 500 of the donors, most TCR beta V segments appeared in productive rearrangements about 87% or about 30% of the time, broadly matching IMGT annotations. A later analysis found that TCR association rates varied across HLA loci, with DRB1 alleles showing the most associated TCRs and HLA-C alleles the fewest. Presence/absence analyses assumed roughly uniform sequencing depth across donors, an assumption that may not hold. The 87-base-pair reads could not distinguish some IMGT-functional V segments, including TRBV6-2 and TRBV6-3, so those segments were excluded. In a later analysis, around 15,000 TCR beta sequences were associated with specific HLA alleles at a false discovery rate of 0.05. HLA typing was unavailable for some donors at each locus, so association tests used only the typed subset. The only immune exposure information available for the cohort was CMV serostatus. In a later analysis, HLA-associated TCR beta chains showed more clonal expansion and lower generation probabilities than non-associated chains that were equally common. Linkage disequilibrium might explain the correlated functional status among segregating V segments, but an unknown experimental factor could not be ruled out. A group of highly shared sequence variants was considered likely to be a technical artifact of the sequencing pipeline.

About this clone itself: Its antigen has not been determined. The sample holds no much larger clone one base away, and base qualities are not on file.

Receptors were amplified or captured by the immunoSEQ multiplex PCR assay. The multiplex PCR relied on a mix of 60 forward primers for TCR Vbeta segments and 13 reverse primers for TCR Jbeta segments. A multiplex PCR assay on genomic DNA amplified the CDR3 region of rearranged TCR beta genes. On the Illumina HiSeq System, the amplified TCR beta libraries were sequenced as 87-base-pair reads. Under the source paper's analysis protocol: Across the 500 to 700 repertoires, a later analysis counted approximately 75 million unique TCR beta chains, roughly 11 million of which were shared by at least two donors. To remove PCR and sequencing errors, raw reads were error-corrected and collapsed into unique sequences using a nearest-neighbor algorithm that merged closely related sequences. CDR3 sequences were aligned to IMGT reference sequences to assign V, D and J gene segments. For a sequence to be retained, at least a six-nucleotide match to both a V gene segment and a J gene segment was required. A rearrangement counted as productive if the CDR3 had no stop codons and remained in frame with V and J, and every other rearrangement counted as non-productive. CDR3 was defined by IMGT convention, running from the second conserved V-encoded cysteine to the conserved J-encoded phenylalanine. The earlier analysis of about 560 of the donors excluded any sequence lacking an unambiguous match to a single V gene segment. An earlier analysis of a few hundred of the donors called V segments functional above 56.7% productive rearrangements and segregating when the between-donor standard deviation exceeded 5%. A statistical classification framework was built for diagnosing cytomegalovirus status from the catalog of TCR beta chain sequences. In a later analysis, TCR nucleotide sequences were compared against IMGT/GENE-DB human TR gene sequences so that V and J genes could be assigned. Using the TCRdist pipeline, a later analysis assigned CDR3 sequences along with most-parsimonious VDJ recombination scenarios. In a later analysis, each TCR beta chain was defined by its CDR3 amino acid sequence together with its V-gene family, and reads without a unique V-gene family were excluded. In a later analysis, 450 to 600 highly shared, low-generation-probability nucleotide sequences were removed to address suspected cross-contamination and a sequencing artifact. For each public chain, a later analysis derived a clonal expansion index from normalized ranks of inferred template counts within each repertoire. A later analysis computed generation probabilities with a VDJ recombination model fitted to out-of-frame rearrangements, and checked the results against IGoR. In a later analysis, hypergeometric tests were used to score TCR-TCR, TCR-HLA and TCR-CMV co-occurrence, with a repertoire-size bias correction applied to TCR pairs. False discovery rates were estimated in a later analysis by permuting HLA or CMV assignments 20 times. In a later analysis, co-occurring TCRs were grouped using DBSCAN, and TCRdist sequence similarity was added for clustering within HLA-allele-positive subsets. Repertoires with fewer than 30,000 or more than 120,000 public chains, plus five repertoires with anomalous nucleotide sharing, were excluded from co-occurrence clustering. TCRdb took over this immuneACCESS table, retaining in-frame rearrangements with V and J assigned. Such tables are incomplete; in checked studies, under half of the missing clones stem from an unresolved V gene, and the remainder is unexplained. From that table come the V and J calls and clone size; the DNA was used to work out D and trimming. Counted in this sample were fewer than 95,000 clones; around 84% of them appeared once. Of the sample, 2% to 2.5% is held by the ten largest clones.

The cohort was made up of hundreds of healthy bone marrow donors. At the time of sampling, every cohort member was nominally healthy, though immune exposures that went unrecorded were likely present. The donor tested CMV seronegative and was one of the 352 seronegative cohort members. Every donor gave a peripheral blood sample, and the peripheral blood mononuclear cells from that sample were used for TCR beta sequencing. The Qiagen DNeasy Blood Extraction Kit was used to extract genomic DNA from the blood cell samples. V has 3 bases trimmed and J has 3 bases trimmed; junction bases matching no gene number 6. The cysteine opens and the phenylalanine closes a CDR3 of 16 amino acids. Of all the DNA, just the CDR3 is kept, 48 bases in frame from base 1. CDR1 and CDR2 are read off the germline V gene as MDHEN and SYDVKM.

The chain joins TRBV28 to TRBJ2-7, with 12 bases matching TRBD2. Specimen: PBMCs. This receptor was obtained from a man aged 18 to 30 in good health and CMV-seronegative. CDR3 region: CASSFRGLAGHYEQYF. The DNA is TGTGCCAGCAGTTTCCGCGGACTAGCGGGACACTACGAGCAGTACTTC.